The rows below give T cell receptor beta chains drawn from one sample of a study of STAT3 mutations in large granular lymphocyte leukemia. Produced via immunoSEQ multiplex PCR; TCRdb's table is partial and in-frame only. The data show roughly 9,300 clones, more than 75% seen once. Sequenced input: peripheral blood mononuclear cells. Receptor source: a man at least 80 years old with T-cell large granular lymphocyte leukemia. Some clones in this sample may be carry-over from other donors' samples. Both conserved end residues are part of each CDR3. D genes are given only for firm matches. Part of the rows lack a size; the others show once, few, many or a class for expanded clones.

CDR3 protein: CASSPTELTNYGYTF; CDR3 DNA: TGTGCCAGCTCACCAACCGAGTTAACTAACTATGGCTACACCTTC; clone size: .; J gene: TRBJ1-2; V gene: TRBV18; D gene: .
CDR3 protein: CASSLHPQAGETQYF; CDR3 DNA: TGTGCCAGCAGCCTCCATCCGCAGGCAGGAGAGACCCAGTACTTC; clone size: .; J gene: TRBJ2-5; V gene: TRBV4-2; D gene: .
CDR3 protein: CASSEYRTGGVGEKLFF; CDR3 DNA: TGTGCCAGCAGTGAATACAGGACAGGGGGCGTAGGAGAAAAACTGTTTTTT; clone size: .; J gene: TRBJ1-4; V gene: TRBV25-1; D gene: TRBD1
CDR3 protein: CASSLQGFHTDTQYF; CDR3 DNA: TGCGCCAGCAGCTTACAGGGATTTCACACAGATACGCAGTATTTT; clone size: once; J gene: TRBJ2-3; V gene: TRBV5-1; D gene: .
CDR3 protein: CASSGRRNNQPQHF; CDR3 DNA: TGTGCCAGCAGTGGGAGGCGGAACAATCAGCCCCAGCATTTT; clone size: .; J gene: TRBJ1-5; V gene: TRBV2; D gene: .
CDR3 protein: CASSTSGQGGQPQHF; CDR3 DNA: TGTGCCAGTAGTACCAGCGGACAGGGAGGTCAGCCCCAGCATTTT; clone size: .; J gene: TRBJ1-5; V gene: TRBV19; D gene: TRBD1
CDR3 protein: CSVEVGGGSSYEQYF; CDR3 DNA: TGCAGCGTTGAAGTAGGCGGGGGGAGCTCCTACGAGCAGTACTTC; clone size: .; J gene: TRBJ2-7; V gene: TRBV29-1; D gene: TRBD2
CDR3 protein: CASSLGQAYSNQPQHF; CDR3 DNA: TGTGCCAGCAGTTTAGGCCAGGCGTATAGCAATCAGCCCCAGCATTTT; clone size: .; J gene: TRBJ1-5; V gene: TRBV28; D gene: .
CDR3 protein: CASQRTGNTGELFF; CDR3 DNA: TGTGCCAGCCAGCGGACAGGGAACACCGGGGAGCTGTTTTTT; clone size: .; J gene: TRBJ2-2; V gene: TRBV6-5; D gene: TRBD1
CDR3 protein: CASSPSVRGSTDTQYF; CDR3 DNA: TGTGCCAGCTCACCATCGGTCAGGGGGAGCACAGATACGCAGTATTTT; clone size: .; J gene: TRBJ2-3; V gene: TRBV18; D gene: TRBD1
CDR3 protein: CASSLMMGVSYEQYF; CDR3 DNA: TGTGCCAGCAGCCTGATGATGGGGGTTTCGTACGAGCAGTACTTC; clone size: .; J gene: TRBJ2-7; V gene: TRBV7-2; D gene: .
CDR3 protein: CASSPGTSGGTTNEQFF; CDR3 DNA: TGCGCCAGCAGCCCAGGGACTAGCGGGGGGACCACCAATGAGCAGTTCTTC; clone size: .; J gene: TRBJ2-1; V gene: TRBV5-1; D gene: TRBD2
CDR3 protein: CAISDRGGGNQPQHF; CDR3 DNA: TGTGCCATCAGTGATAGGGGGGGTGGCAATCAGCCCCAGCATTTT; clone size: .; J gene: TRBJ1-5; V gene: TRBV10-3; D gene: .
CDR3 protein: CASREGTSTDTQYF; CDR3 DNA: TGTGCCAGCAGGGAGGGAACTAGCACAGATACGCAGTATTTT; clone size: once; J gene: TRBJ2-3; V gene: TRBV27; D gene: .
CDR3 protein: CASSVVGVGPQETQYF; CDR3 DNA: TGTGCCAGCAGTGTGGTTGGGGTGGGGCCCCAAGAGACCCAGTACTTC; clone size: .; J gene: TRBJ2-5; V gene: TRBV6-1; D gene: .
CDR3 protein: CASRTSTDTQYF; CDR3 DNA: TGTGCCAGCAGGACTAGCACAGATACGCAGTATTTT; clone size: .; J gene: TRBJ2-3; V gene: TRBV7-2; D gene: .
CDR3 protein: CASRHQARETQYF; CDR3 DNA: TGTGCCAGCAGACATCAGGCCCGAGAGACCCAGTACTTC; clone size: once; J gene: TRBJ2-5; V gene: TRBV5-8; D gene: .
CDR3 protein: CASSFGGNYGYTF; CDR3 DNA: TGTGCCAGCAGTTTTGGCGGAAACTATGGCTACACCTTC; clone size: .; J gene: TRBJ1-2; V gene: TRBV27; D gene: .
CDR3 protein: CASSYSTGESNYGYTF; CDR3 DNA: TGTGCCAGCAGTTACTCGACCGGGGAATCTAACTATGGCTACACCTTC; clone size: few; J gene: TRBJ1-2; V gene: TRBV6-5; D gene: .
CDR3 protein: CASSSSPPGGANVLTF; CDR3 DNA: TGTGCCAGCTCATCCAGCCCCCCCGGGGGGGCCAACGTCCTGACTTTC; clone size: .; J gene: TRBJ2-6; V gene: TRBV18; D gene: .
CDR3 protein: CASSTSGQGTDTQYF; CDR3 DNA: TGTGCCAGCTCAACATCGGGACAGGGGACAGATACGCAGTATTTT; clone size: .; J gene: TRBJ2-3; V gene: TRBV18; D gene: TRBD1
CDR3 protein: CASSLGGTGGNQPQHF; CDR3 DNA: TGCGCCAGCAGCTTGGGCGGGACAGGGGGCAATCAGCCCCAGCATTTT; clone size: .; J gene: TRBJ1-5; V gene: TRBV5-1; D gene: TRBD1
CDR3 protein: CASSQGVAGANVLTF; CDR3 DNA: TGTGCCAGCAGTCAGGGAGTAGCTGGGGCCAACGTCCTGACTTTC; clone size: .; J gene: TRBJ2-6; V gene: TRBV2; D gene: .
CDR3 protein: CASSLGGQHMGNSPLHF; CDR3 DNA: TGCGCCAGCAGCTTGGGTGGACAACATATGGGGAATTCACCCCTCCACTTT; clone size: .; J gene: TRBJ1-6; V gene: TRBV5-1; D gene: .
CDR3 protein: CASSLPLTGTQETQYF; CDR3 DNA: TGTGCCAGCAGCTTGCCATTGACAGGGACACAAGAGACCCAGTACTTC; clone size: .; J gene: TRBJ2-5; V gene: TRBV5-5; D gene: TRBD1
CDR3 protein: CAIRGQGGYEQYF; CDR3 DNA: TGTGCCATCCGGGGACAGGGAGGCTACGAGCAGTACTTC; clone size: few; J gene: TRBJ2-7; V gene: TRBV10-3; D gene: TRBD1
CDR3 protein: CASSTSPRGGGELFF; CDR3 DNA: TGCGCCAGCAGCACCTCCCCCAGGGGAGGAGGGGAGCTGTTTTTT; clone size: .; J gene: TRBJ2-2; V gene: TRBV5-1; D gene: .
CDR3 protein: CASSNQGDTQYF; CDR3 DNA: TGTGCCAGCAGTAACCAGGGTGATACGCAGTATTTT; clone size: few; J gene: TRBJ2-3; V gene: TRBV27; D gene: .
CDR3 protein: CASSFGGSGGVTDTQYF; CDR3 DNA: TGTGCCAGCAGCTTTGGGGGTAGCGGGGGTGTCACAGATACGCAGTATTTT; clone size: .; J gene: TRBJ2-3; V gene: TRBV7-9; D gene: TRBD2
CDR3 protein: CASSVQYEQYF; CDR3 DNA: TGTGCCAGCAGTGTCCAGTACGAGCAGTACTTC; clone size: .; J gene: TRBJ2-7; V gene: TRBV6-6; D gene: .
CDR3 protein: CASTEKQPQHF; CDR3 DNA: TGTGCCAGCACGGAGAAGCAGCCCCAGCATTTT; clone size: .; J gene: TRBJ1-5; V gene: TRBV21-1; D gene: .
CDR3 protein: CATPTKNTGELFF; CDR3 DNA: TGTGCCACCCCGACAAAGAACACCGGGGAGCTGTTTTTT; clone size: once; J gene: TRBJ2-2; V gene: TRBV7-9; D gene: .
CDR3 protein: CASSGDGGGYGYTF; CDR3 DNA: TGTGCCAGCAGTGGGGACGGTGGAGGCTATGGCTACACCTTC; clone size: .; J gene: TRBJ1-2; V gene: TRBV6-5; D gene: .
CDR3 protein: CASSLDPRGQAEAFF; CDR3 DNA: TGTGCCAGCAGCTTGGACCCCAGGGGGCAGGCTGAAGCTTTCTTT; clone size: .; J gene: TRBJ1-1; V gene: TRBV5-4; D gene: TRBD1
CDR3 protein: CASGLQGAGELFF; CDR3 DNA: TGTGCCAGCGGACTACAGGGGGCCGGGGAGCTGTTTTTT; clone size: .; J gene: TRBJ2-2; V gene: TRBV7-9; D gene: TRBD1
CDR3 protein: CASSVEGAPHDTQYF; CDR3 DNA: TGTGCCAGCAGCGTAGAGGGGGCCCCTCACGATACGCAGTATTTT; clone size: .; J gene: TRBJ2-3; V gene: TRBV9; D gene: TRBD1
CDR3 protein: CASSLNGQPNQPQHF; CDR3 DNA: TGCGCCAGCAGCTTAAATGGCCAGCCAAATCAGCCCCAGCATTTT; clone size: .; J gene: TRBJ1-5; V gene: TRBV5-1; D gene: .
CDR3 protein: CASSLERNEQFF; CDR3 DNA: TGTGCCAGCAGCTTAGAAAGAAATGAGCAGTTCTTC; clone size: .; J gene: TRBJ2-1; V gene: TRBV7-2; D gene: .
CDR3 protein: CASSLGGGNEKLFF; CDR3 DNA: TGCGCCAGCAGCTTGGGGGGGGGAAATGAAAAACTGTTTTTT; clone size: .; J gene: TRBJ1-4; V gene: TRBV5-1; D gene: .
CDR3 protein: CASRRRQGENQPQHF; CDR3 DNA: TGTGCCAGCAGACGCAGACAGGGTGAAAATCAGCCCCAGCATTTT; clone size: .; J gene: TRBJ1-5; V gene: TRBV6-5; D gene: TRBD1
CDR3 protein: CASSTGQGAYEQYF; CDR3 DNA: TGTGCCAGCAGCACCGGACAGGGGGCATACGAGCAGTACTTC; clone size: .; J gene: TRBJ2-7; V gene: TRBV5-4; D gene: TRBD1
CDR3 protein: CASSPPLGGSGYTF; CDR3 DNA: TGTGCCAGCTCACCACCGCTCGGGGGTTCCGGCTACACCTTC; clone size: .; J gene: TRBJ1-2; V gene: TRBV18; D gene: .
CDR3 protein: CASSLYAVGPLGYGYTF; CDR3 DNA: TGTGCCAGCAGTCTATATGCGGTGGGGCCGCTGGGCTATGGCTACACCTTC; clone size: .; J gene: TRBJ1-2; V gene: TRBV27; D gene: .
CDR3 protein: CASSPRPNYGYTF; CDR3 DNA: TGCGCCAGCAGCCCCCGACCTAACTATGGCTACACCTTC; clone size: .; J gene: TRBJ1-2; V gene: TRBV4-3; D gene: .
CDR3 protein: CSVEGGGWAYGYTF; CDR3 DNA: TGCAGCGTTGAAGGGGGGGGTTGGGCCTATGGCTACACCTTC; clone size: .; J gene: TRBJ1-2; V gene: TRBV29-1; D gene: .
CDR3 protein: CASSLAGIYGYTF; CDR3 DNA: TGTGCCAGCAGCTTAGCGGGTATCTATGGCTACACCTTC; clone size: .; J gene: TRBJ1-2; V gene: TRBV7-9; D gene: .
CDR3 protein: CASSTGTHNSPLHF; CDR3 DNA: TGTGCCAGCAGCACCGGGACTCATAATTCACCCCTCCACTTT; clone size: .; J gene: TRBJ1-6; V gene: TRBV7-6; D gene: .
CDR3 protein: CASGLGQGANSPLHF; CDR3 DNA: TGTGCTAGTGGTTTGGGCCAGGGGGCTAATTCACCCCTCCACTTT; clone size: .; J gene: TRBJ1-6; V gene: TRBV12-5; D gene: TRBD1
CDR3 protein: CASRDWDNQPQHF; CDR3 DNA: TGTGCCAGCCGGGACTGGGATAATCAGCCCCAGCATTTT; clone size: .; J gene: TRBJ1-5; V gene: TRBV28; D gene: .
CDR3 protein: CASSLSGGSQETQYF; CDR3 DNA: TGTGCCAGCAGCTTGAGCGGGGGGTCCCAAGAGACCCAGTACTTC; clone size: .; J gene: TRBJ2-5; V gene: TRBV5-6; D gene: TRBD2
CDR3 protein: CASSIGQGLADTQYF; CDR3 DNA: TGCGCCAGCAGCATAGGACAGGGCTTGGCAGATACGCAGTATTTT; clone size: once; J gene: TRBJ2-3; V gene: TRBV5-1; D gene: TRBD1
CDR3 protein: CASSPGLAGARAIYNEQFF; CDR3 DNA: TGCGCCAGCAGCCCCGGACTAGCGGGGGCCAGAGCTATCTACAATGAGCAGTTCTTC; clone size: .; J gene: TRBJ2-1; V gene: TRBV5-1; D gene: TRBD2
CDR3 protein: CASSQVGRSGGGNQPQHF; CDR3 DNA: TGCGCCAGCAGCCAAGTGGGACGGAGTGGGGGCGGCAATCAGCCCCAGCATTTT; clone size: .; J gene: TRBJ1-5; V gene: TRBV4-1; D gene: .